The entry below gives a single TCR beta chain sequence along with its context. This specimen belongs to a study of shared T cell receptors in the human thymus. From germline, CDR1 is SGHNT and CDR2 YYREEE (reference sequence). Losses at the gene ends were 5 bases for V and 2 bases for J; bases not matched to a gene: 20. The CDR3 runs 19 residues. Assay used: immunoSEQ multiplex PCR; TCRdb lists only in-frame clones, some missing. The table lists 640,000 or so clones, around 87% of them singletons. The sample was also reused in another study, on human thymus T cells. That investigation notes: Immunologically healthy infants in Finland undergoing congenital heart defect surgery were the donors. Thymus tissue for the work was resected from patients undergoing corrective heart surgery. Apparent skewing of V and J gene usage characterized both thymic and blood repertoires. Related reports documented highly overlapping thymic repertoires among unrelated individuals.

V is TRBV5-4 and J is TRBJ2-5, with TRBD1 matching 8 bases. Sequencing was performed on thymocytes. This TCR came from a boy younger than two with a congenital heart defect. CDR3 residues: CASSSRGRGRRDRQETQYF. CDR3 nucleotides: TGTGCCAGCAGTTCTAGGGGCAGGGGGCGCCGGGACCGTCAAGAGACCCAGTACTTC. Variable domain in full (rest from reference TRBV5-4 and TRBJ2-5): ETGVTQSPTHLIKTRGQQVTLRCSSQSGHNTVSWYQQALGQGPQFIFQYYREEENGRGNFPPRFSGLQFPNYSSELNVNALELDDSALYLCASSSRGRGRRDRQETQYFGPGTRLLVL.